This passage covers 8 T cell receptor beta chains from one sample sequenced in a study of monozygotic twins with inflammatory bowel disease. TCRdb reworked the 5' RACE reads into one entry per CDR3 protein, no DNA. The data include about 160,000 distinct CDR3 sequences; the top ten clones carry 2.8%. The source material was blood. The receptors were sampled from a human donor with ulcerative colitis or Crohn's disease, or a healthy co-twin of an affected twin (not recorded which).

The chain employs TRBV20-1 and TRBJ1-1. This CDR3 has 12 residues. Germline V gives CDR1 DFQATT, CDR2 SNEGSKA (reference sequence). This CDR3 is CSAAAMNTEAFF.

The J gene is TRBJ1-2, the V gene TRBV3-1. Germline CDR1 and CDR2: LGHDT and YNNKEL (reference sequence). The CDR3 is 13 residues long. This chain's CDR3 is CASSQDMAYGYTF.

The chain links TRBV19 to TRBJ2-3; the TCRdb D gene call, TRBD1, has no DNA to confirm it. The CDR3 contains 13 residues. The germline CDR1 and CDR2 sequences are LNHDA and SQIVND (reference sequence). CDR3 loop: CASRPGQPDTQYF.

This chain joins TRBV11-2 and TRBJ2-7; lacking DNA, the TRBD1 call made by TCRdb goes unchecked. From germline, CDR1 is SGHAT and CDR2 FQNNGV. This CDR3 has 14 amino acids. The CDR3 region is CASSLGGDYYEQYF.

This chain joins TRBV7-3 and TRBJ2-2; TCRdb indicates TRBD1, and absent DNA this call remains unverified. Germline loops: CDR1 SGHTA, CDR2 FQGTGA. CDR3 length: 16 amino acids. CDR3 in amino acids: CASSLPLNQRPGELFF.

The chain has TRBV5-1 and TRBJ1-1; the D gene TCRdb calls, TRBD1, cannot be checked with no DNA. CDR3 size: 15 residues. Per the germline V gene, CDR1 is SGHRS and CDR2 is YFSETQ. The CDR3 sequence is CASSYGERGSTEAFF.

The chain combines TRBV12-3 or TRBV12-4 with TRBJ2-1; TCRdb designates TRBD1, a call that cannot be tested without DNA. The CDR3 is made up of 15 amino acids. The CDR3 region is CASGGRGAFINEQFF.

The V and J genes are TRBV28 and TRBJ1-6; TCRdb proposes TRBD1, but this gene call is untestable without DNA. CDR3 length equals 16 residues. CDR1 and CDR2 (germline): MDHEN, SYDVKM. The CDR3 sequence: CASSLKGGEDNSPLHF.